One and the same sample provided the 10 T cell receptor beta chains below, sequenced in a study of blood T cell repertoires in COVID-19. Method: immunoSEQ multiplex PCR; TCRdb's copy keeps in-frame clones and lacks some. The sample records about 190,000 clones, 80% to 85% being singletons. The sequenced sample consisted of peripheral blood. Source of these receptors: a human donor in a cohort sampled during active COVID-19.

The chain has TRBV4-1 and TRBJ2-3; tentatively, D is TRBD2 (6 bases). Trimming left V 6 bases short and J 3 bases short, with 19 bases between. Germline CDR1 is MGHRA and CDR2 is YSYEKL. The CDR3 is made up of 16 amino acids. CDR3 DNA: TGCGCCAGCAGGGCTAGGGGCGGGAAAGGTACAGATACGCAGTATTTT. It yields the protein CASRARGGKGTDTQYF.

The genes are TRBV7-3 and TRBJ2-2, with 9 bases that match TRBD1. After removal of 0 bases from V and 7 bases from J, the junction contained 9 bases not matched to a gene. The germline V gene has CDR1 SGHTA and CDR2 FQGTGA. The CDR3 length is 17 residues. CDR3 loop: CASSLTWDREISGELFF. The CDR3 region has the DNA TGTGCCAGCAGCTTAACTTGGGACAGGGAAATTAGCGGGGAGCTGTTTTTT.

This chain links TRBV28 with TRBJ1-5, with D possibly matching TRBD1 (6 bases). The V end lost 8 bases, the J end lost 7 bases, and 9 bases lay between the germline ends. The germline V gene has CDR1 MDHEN and CDR2 SYDVKM. The CDR3 loop spans 11 amino acids. Written as DNA, the CDR3 is TGTGCCAGCCAGGGGATGCAGCCCCAGCATTTT. This encodes CASQGMQPQHF.

CDR3 nucleotides: TGTGCCAGCGGAAGGGGGGAAGCTTTCTTT. Protein product: CASGRGEAFF. The gene calls are TRBV12-3 or TRBV12-4 and TRBJ1-1; TRBD1 might be the D (6 bases). The CDR3 is 10 residues long. V lost 8 bases, J lost 8 bases, and 9 bases lay in between.

The chain carries TRBV4-1 and TRBJ1-5; 7 nucleotides match TRBD1. The CDR3 contains 14 residues. Looked up from germline, CDR1 is MGHRA and CDR2 is YSYEKL. With V trimmed by 4 bases and J by 6 bases, 6 bases remained unmatched. The CDR3 DNA follows: TGCGCCAGCAGCCCCGACAGGGCGGGTCAGCCCCAGCATTTT. Amino acid sequence: CASSPDRAGQPQHF.

V gene TRBV9 combines with J gene TRBJ1-1, with no clear D. Trimming cost V 1 base and J 4 bases, with 8 bases left between them. Germline V lookup: CDR1 SGDLS, CDR2 YYNGEE. The CDR3 totals 13 residues. The CDR3 loop reads CASSVIESTEAFF. CDR3 DNA sequence: TGTGCCAGCAGCGTAATAGAGTCCACTGAAGCTTTCTTT.

V is TRBV11-2 and J is TRBJ1-3, with no clear D. The CDR3 spans 14 residues. CDR1 SGHAT and CDR2 FQNNGV come from the germline V gene. Trimming pared 5 bases from V and 1 base from J, leaving 9 bases between. CDR3 sequence reads: CASSPSVSGNTIYF. The CDR3 DNA reads TGTGCCAGCAGCCCCAGCGTATCTGGAAACACCATATATTTT.

The genes are TRBV10-3 and TRBJ1-1; D call uncertain. Trimming removed 6 bases at V and 1 base at J, with 6 bases between. Germline V CDR1 and CDR2: ENHRY, SYGVKD. The CDR3 covers 12 residues. The CDR3 loop reads CAISQQNTEAFF. The CDR3 nucleotides read TGTGCCATCAGCCAACAGAACACTGAAGCTTTCTTT.

The genes are TRBV7-2 and TRBJ2-7, with D possibly TRBD1 on 6 matching bases. The CDR3 has 17 amino acids. Germline CDR1 SGHTA, CDR2 FQGNSA. The ends were cut back, 0 bases at V and 2 bases at J, with 17 bases in the middle. The CDR3, as DNA: TGTGCCAGCAGCTTAGCGCGAACAGGGTATTCGCCCTACGAGCAGTACTTC. Protein: CASSLARTGYSPYEQYF.

The rearrangement links TRBV10-3 to TRBJ1-2, with TRBD1 matching 7 bases. CDR1 is ENHRY and CDR2 is SYGVKD in the germline V gene. V gave up 6 bases and J gave up 2 bases; unmatched junction bases: 6. CDR3 length: 14 residues. CDR3 in DNA: TGTGCCATCAGAAATAGACAGGGCAACTATGGCTACACCTTC. Its protein product is CAIRNRQGNYGYTF.